The entry that follows covers one T cell receptor beta chain sequence. The data derive from a study of T cell changes during pregnancy in multiple sclerosis. The data were produced by immunoSEQ multiplex PCR, yet TCRdb's version contains in-frame clones alone and is incomplete. The sample includes roughly 110,000 clones, approximately 90% seen only once; the top ten take approximately 1.6%. The CDR3 sequence is 14 residues long. Trimming removed 0 bases from V and 10 bases from J, with 15 bases in between. Germline CDR1 and CDR2: KGHSH and LQKENI. The rearrangement links TRBV18 to TRBJ1-2; D possibly corresponds to TRBD1 (6 bases). The TCR sequence derives from a female donor with multiple sclerosis, enrolled in a pregnancy study. The sample in question was peripheral blood, obtained after pregnancy. The CDR3 spells CASSPPSEPGVYTF. The DNA of the CDR3 is TGTGCCAGCTCACCACCCTCAGAGCCAGGGGTCTACACCTTC.